This entry describes one TCR beta chain. TCRdb re-analysed the RT-PCR reads in MiXCR, keeping a single row per CDR3 protein. The sample holds approximately 10,000 distinct CDR3 sequences, around 77% seen once. The entry originates in a study of yellow fever vaccine responses in identical twins. This CDR3 is 15 amino acids long. CDR1 and CDR2 (germline): LGHNA, YNFKEQ. V was trimmed by 1 base and J by 1 base, leaving 7 bases between them. V gene TRBV4-2 combines with J gene TRBJ2-2; D is unresolved. The sample here was T cells from blood (PBMCs), unsorted or a sorted subset (not recorded which), taken before or after yellow fever vaccination (not recorded which). The sequence was obtained from a woman aged 18-35 years who received the yellow fever vaccine. The CDR3 protein is CASSQVAENTGELFF. CDR3 in DNA: TGTGCCAGCAGCCAAGTGGCGGAGAACACCGGGGAGCTGTTTTTT.